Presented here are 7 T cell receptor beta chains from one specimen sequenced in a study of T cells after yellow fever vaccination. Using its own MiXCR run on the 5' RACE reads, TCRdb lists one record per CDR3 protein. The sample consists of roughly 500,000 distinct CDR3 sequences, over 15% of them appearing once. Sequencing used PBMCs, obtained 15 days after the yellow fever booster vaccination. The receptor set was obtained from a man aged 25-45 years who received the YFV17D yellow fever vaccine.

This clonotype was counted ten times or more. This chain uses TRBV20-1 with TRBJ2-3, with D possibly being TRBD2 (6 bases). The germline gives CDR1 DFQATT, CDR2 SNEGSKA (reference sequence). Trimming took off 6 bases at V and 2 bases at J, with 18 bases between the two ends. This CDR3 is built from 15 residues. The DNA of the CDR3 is TGCAGTGCCGAAAAGAAGCGGGTGTCCACAGATACGCAGTATTTT. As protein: CSAEKKRVSTDTQYF.

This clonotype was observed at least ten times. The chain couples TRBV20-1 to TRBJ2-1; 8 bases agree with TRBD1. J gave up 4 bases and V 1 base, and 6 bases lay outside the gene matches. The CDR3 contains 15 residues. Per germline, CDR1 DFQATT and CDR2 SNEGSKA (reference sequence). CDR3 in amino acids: CSARVVTGDYNEQFF. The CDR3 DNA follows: TGCAGTGCTAGAGTTGTGACAGGGGATTACAATGAGCAGTTCTTC.

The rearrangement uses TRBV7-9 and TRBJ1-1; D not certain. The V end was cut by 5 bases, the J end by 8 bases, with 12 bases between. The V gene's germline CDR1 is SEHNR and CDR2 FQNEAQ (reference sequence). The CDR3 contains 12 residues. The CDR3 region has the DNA TGTGCCAGCAGCCCCCAGGCTATAGAAGCTTTCTTT. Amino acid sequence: CASSPQAIEAFF.

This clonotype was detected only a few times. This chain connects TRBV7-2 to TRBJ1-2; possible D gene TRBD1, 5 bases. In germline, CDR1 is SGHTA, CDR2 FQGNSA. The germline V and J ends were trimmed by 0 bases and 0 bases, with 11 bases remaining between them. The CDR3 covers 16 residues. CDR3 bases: TGTGCCAGCAGCTTAGCTCGGACACTTTCTAACTATGGCTACACCTTC. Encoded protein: CASSLARTLSNYGYTF. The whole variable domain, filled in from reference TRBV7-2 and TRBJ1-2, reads GAGVSQSPSNKVTEKGKDVELRCDPISGHTALYWYRQSLGQGLEFLIYFQGNSAPDKSGLPSDRFSAERTGGSVSTLTIQRTQQEDSAVYLCASSLARTLSNYGYTFGSGTRLTVV.

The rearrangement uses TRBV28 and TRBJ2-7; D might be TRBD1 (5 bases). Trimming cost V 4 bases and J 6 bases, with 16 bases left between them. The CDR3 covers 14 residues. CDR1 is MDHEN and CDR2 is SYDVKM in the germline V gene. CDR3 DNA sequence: TGTGCCAGCAGTTCCGGACACCCCATGGGCGAGCAGTACTTC. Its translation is CASSSGHPMGEQYF.

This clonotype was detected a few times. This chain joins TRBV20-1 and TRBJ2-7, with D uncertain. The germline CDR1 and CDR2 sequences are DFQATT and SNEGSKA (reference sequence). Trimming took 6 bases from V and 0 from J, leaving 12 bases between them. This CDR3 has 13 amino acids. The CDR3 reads CSAKSKVSYEQYF. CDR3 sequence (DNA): TGCAGTGCGAAAAGTAAGGTCTCCTACGAGCAGTACTTC.

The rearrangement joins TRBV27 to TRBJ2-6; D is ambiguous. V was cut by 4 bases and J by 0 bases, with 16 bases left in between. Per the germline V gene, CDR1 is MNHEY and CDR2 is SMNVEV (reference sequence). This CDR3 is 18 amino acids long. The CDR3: CASSWRLNRNSGANVLTF. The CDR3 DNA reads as TGTGCCAGCAGTTGGAGATTGAACAGAAACTCTGGGGCCAACGTCCTGACTTTC.